The entry below gives a single TCR beta chain sequence along with its context. This sample was taken from a study of monozygotic twins with cystic fibrosis. The ends were cut back, 1 base at V and 2 bases at J, with 5 bases in the middle. The CDR3 is 13 residues long. Germline CDR1 SEHNR, CDR2 FQNEAQ (reference sequence). Sequencing was performed with immunoSEQ multiplex PCR; in TCRdb, only in-frame clones are kept and a portion is missing. The sample shows 20,000 to 25,000 clones, approximately 97% of them seen only once. The sequenced sample consisted of blood. This clonotype was sampled from a girl between 5 and 17 years old with cystic fibrosis. This chain joins TRBV7-9 and TRBJ2-5, with D unclear. CDR3 loop: CASSLVGQETQYF. CDR3 DNA: TGTGCCAGCAGCTTAGTGGGACAAGAGACCCAGTACTTC.